This entry concerns a single TCR beta chain. Its recognized antigen is unknown. No qualities accompany the bases; no much larger clone lies one base away. The record originates from a study of T cell responses to AZD1222 COVID-19 vaccine (dated by TCRdb to about 2021). Some background on the complete study: A total of 233 trial participants underwent TCR sequencing, of whom about 210 received two doses of AZD1222 and about 25 received two doses of the MenACWY control vaccine. Trial participants were enrolled by age into subgroups of 18-55, 56-69 and 70-plus years, and around 150, 29 and 61 TCR-sequenced participants, respectively, were included in these subgroups.

This specimen's time point label, per the study, means: about 28 days (+/-7) after the second vaccine dose. Reading the label with the study, this specimen's treatment or condition is: meningococcal conjugate vaccine given as trial control. Vaccinee samples came from UK trials COV001 and COV002, including a single-blind randomized controlled phase 2/3 trial of AZD1222 (ChAdOx1 nCoV-19) in healthy adults. For TCRbeta chain sequencing, PBMC samples were collected from trial participants at day 0 and at day 28 after the second dose. The CDR3 regions of human TCRbeta chains were subjected to immunosequencing. Regarding the original processing steps: Repertoire TCRs were matched against a reference library of SARS-CoV-2-specific TCRs generated with the MIRA antigen-specificity platform. Breadth was defined as the fraction of unique TCRs that were SARS-CoV-2-associated, and depth was defined as the fraction of total T cells that were SARS-CoV-2-associated. Using the MIRA data, each spike-specific TCR was mapped to the spike region that the TCR reacts to and placed in a CD4 or CD8 class. Log10-transformed breadth and depth values were compared by one-way ANOVA with Sidak's multiple comparisons tests. What TCRdb holds here is the immuneACCESS table cut down to in-frame rearrangements. Part of the clones is not present; checked against another copy, under half of the missing clones reflect an unresolved V gene, and the others are unexplained. That table is the source of V, J and clone size, and D and trimming were worked out from the DNA. This sample lists about 200,000 clones; around 94% were detected once. The ten largest clones take up 3.6% of the sample.

What the study reported, not specific to this receptor: Spike-specific TCR breadth and depth rose significantly after two AZD1222 doses compared with day 0 and with MenACWY recipients. Reportedly, close to half of the unique spike-specific TCRs recognized epitopes lying outside the regions that are mutated in the B.1.351 and B.1.1.7 variants. Only five to seven AZD1222 recipients were SARS-CoV-2 seropositive at baseline, limiting conclusions about previously exposed vaccinees. Because no day 14 peak-response samples were available, repertoires were characterized only after the peak T cell response. Participants were mostly white British and included more females than males, and it was suggested by the authors that clonal diversity may have been underestimated. The vaccine-associated CD4 TCRs covered the entire spike protein, and the dominant responses fell in regions 160-218 and 743-854. In the small 56-69-year group, the increase in depth fell short of significance, most likely because of low power.

As encoded in the germline V gene, CDR1 is SGHTA while CDR2 is FQGTGA. V and J lose 6 bases and 7 bases, and a span of 12 bases separates them. Including cysteine and phenylalanine, the CDR3 has 12 amino acids. Solely the CDR3 DNA is kept, with 36 bases framed from the first base. The receptor chain draws on TRBV7-3 and TRBJ1-1, with the D gene not clear enough to name. The TCR comes from an adult who received the MenACWY meningococcal vaccine as a control. The sequencing here drew on peripheral blood, taken 28 days after the second dose of the MenACWY control vaccine. The nucleotide sequence reads as follows: TGTGCCAGCAGTCCCGGGCCGGGTGAAGCTTTCTTT. This encodes CASSPGPGEAFF.